This T cell receptor beta chain was retrieved from a study of cytomegalovirus exposure and HLA in healthy donors. Study-level findings and limits: Among the sequence variants, a highly shared cluster was likely an artifact of sequencing. Reports indicated that the classifier achieved high specificity and sensitivity in diagnosing cytomegalovirus status. Presence/absence comparisons presumed near-even sequencing depth among donors.

The PCR contained 60 Vbeta and 13 Jbeta primers. Clones were sequenced by immunoSEQ multiplex PCR, and TCRdb holds only the in-frame ones, with some missing. The table records 250,000 to 350,000 clones, roughly two thirds of them present only once. The ends lost 4 bases at V and 0 bases at J; junction bases unmatched: 4. Germline V CDR1 and CDR2: MNHEY, SMNVEV (reference sequence). The CDR3 extends over 15 amino acids. This clone was observed a handful of times. Its antigen remains unknown. This clonotype was obtained from a female donor in good health and CMV-seronegative. The sample consisted of PBMCs. The V and J genes are TRBV27 and TRBJ2-3; 7 bases line up with TRBD2. CDR3 in amino acids: CASSYSGPSTDTQYF. Written as DNA, the CDR3 is TGTGCCAGCAGTTATAGCGGGCCTAGCACAGATACGCAGTATTTT.